The 31 T cell receptor beta chains below come from one sample, sequenced in a study of blood T cell repertoires in COVID-19. Method: immunoSEQ multiplex PCR; TCRdb's copy keeps in-frame clones and lacks some. The sample has around 150,000 clones, 90% to 95% seen once. Sequencing was carried out using peripheral blood. The receptor set was obtained from a woman in her forties or fifties with acute or convalescent COVID-19.

CDR3 in amino acids: CASSSPIGGRSEKLFF. For the CDR3, the DNA is TGTGCCAGCAGCTCCCCGATTGGGGGCCGTAGTGAAAAACTGTTTTTT. The chain combines TRBV7-9 with TRBJ1-4, with D possibly being TRBD1 (6 bases). V lost 4 bases and J 7 bases, leaving 19 bases between the germline ends. Germline CDR1 is SEHNR and CDR2 is FQNEAQ (reference sequence). This CDR3 is 16 amino acids long.

The CDR3 nucleotides read TGTGCCAGTAAGAGACTAGCGGGAAGCAATGAGCAGTTCTTC. Translated: CASKRLAGSNEQFF. The rearrangement links TRBV19 to TRBJ2-1; the match to TRBD2 covers 11 bases. CDR1 and CDR2 from the germline V gene are LNHDA and SQIVND (reference sequence). The CDR3 has 14 residues. With 7 bases clipped from V and 6 bases from J, the junction kept 5 bases outside the gene matches.

The chain couples TRBV6-5 to TRBJ1-2; a weak D match, TRBD1 (5 bases). This CDR3 comprises 12 residues. V lost 5 bases and J 7 bases, leaving 11 bases between the germline ends. Germline V gene sequence: CDR1 MNHEY, CDR2 SVGAGI. For the CDR3, the DNA is TGTGCCAGCAGTCTACTCGGGGGTGGCTACACCTTC. Translated, it gives CASSLLGGGYTF.

The chain joins TRBV27 to TRBJ2-7, with D possibly being TRBD2 (6 bases). V lost 5 bases, J lost 6 bases, and 14 bases lay in between. The V gene's germline CDR1 is MNHEY and CDR2 SMNVEV (reference sequence). The length of the CDR3 is 13 residues. CDR3 loop: CASSRMGRTEQYF. For the CDR3, the DNA is TGTGCCAGCAGTCGGATGGGGAGGACCGAGCAGTACTTC.

J is TRBJ2-7 and V is TRBV4-1; 7 positions match TRBD2. The V and J ends lost 3 bases and 6 bases, in that order; junction bases with no gene match: 8. The CDR3 length is 14 residues. Germline CDR1 is MGHRA and CDR2 is YSYEKL. CDR3 nucleotides: TGCGCCAGCAGCCAGGAAAGGGAGGGGATCGAGCAGTACTTC. It specifies CASSQEREGIEQYF.

The J gene is TRBJ2-1, the V gene TRBV6-5; 8 bases fit TRBD2. Germline CDR1 reads MNHEY; CDR2 reads SVGAGI. Trimming took 0 bases from V and 2 from J; bases not matched to a gene: 3. The CDR3 consists of 16 residues. The CDR3 spells CASSYSSGITYNEQFF. The CDR3 region has the DNA TGTGCCAGCAGTTACTCTAGCGGGATCACCTACAATGAGCAGTTCTTC.

This chain connects TRBV18 to TRBJ1-1; D perhaps matches TRBD1 (5 bases). The CDR3 consists of 15 residues. V was pared by 0 bases and J by 1 base, with 9 bases between. Germline CDR1 reads KGHSH; CDR2 reads LQKENI. In DNA form, the CDR3 reads TGTGCCAGCTCACCACCGGGGGGGAAGAACACTGAAGCTTTCTTT. This encodes CASSPPGGKNTEAFF.

This clone was seen once. The chain has TRBV21-1 and TRBJ1-4. TRBV21-1 is labeled a pseudogene. This CDR3 has 15 amino acids. The CDR3 is CASSSQPGRGEKLFF. In nucleotides, the CDR3 is TGTGCCAGCAGCTCACAACCGGGCCGGGGGGAAAAACTGTTTTTT.

This clone was counted once. The V gene is TRBV5-4, the J gene TRBJ1-5; D remains unclear. CDR1 is SGHNT, CDR2 YYREEE, per germline (reference sequence). V was trimmed by 0 bases and J by 9 bases, leaving 7 bases between them. CDR3 size: 12 residues. As DNA, the CDR3 is TGTGCCAGCAGCTTGGAGCGTGGGCCCCAGCATTTT. It translates to CASSLERGPQHF.

V gene TRBV6-5 combines with J gene TRBJ1-1; unclear D gene. Germline assignment: CDR1 MNHEY and CDR2 SVGAGI. CDR3 size: 15 residues. Trimming removed 0 bases at V and 1 base at J, with 9 bases between. This CDR3 is CASSYSMVANTEAFF. As DNA, the CDR3 is TGTGCCAGCAGTTACTCAATGGTGGCGAACACTGAAGCTTTCTTT.

The J gene is TRBJ2-1, the V gene TRBV18; 7 bases fit TRBD1. The CDR3 is 13 residues long. Germline V gene lookup returns CDR1 KGHSH and CDR2 LQKENI. J was trimmed by 12 bases and V by 2 bases; bases with no gene match: 7. For the CDR3, the DNA is TGTGCCAGCTCACCAACCCGGGACAGTGGGCAGTTCTTC. Protein: CASSPTRDSGQFF.

The gene calls are TRBV24-1 and TRBJ1-2; 8 bases map to TRBD1. The CDR3 spans 16 residues. The germline CDR1 and CDR2 sequences are KGHDR and SFDVKD. V gave up 2 bases and J gave up 3 bases; unmatched junction bases: 7. CDR3 bases: TGTGCCACCAGTGATTCACCCGGGACAGGTTACTATGGCTACACCTTC. Encoded protein: CATSDSPGTGYYGYTF.

This clone is a singleton in its sample. The rearrangement links TRBV6-5 to TRBJ1-1; D is ambiguous. The CDR3 has 12 amino acids. V dropped 5 bases and J dropped 4 bases, with 8 bases sitting between them. The germline gives CDR1 MNHEY, CDR2 SVGAGI. CDR3 protein: CASSTVGTEAFF. The CDR3 bases are TGTGCCAGCAGTACAGTCGGCACTGAAGCTTTCTTT.

V gene TRBV6-2 or TRBV6-3 combines with J gene TRBJ1-5, with TRBD1 matching 8 bases. The V segment lost 5 bases and the J segment 9 bases; nucleotides outside the gene matches: 9. Per germline, CDR1 MNHEY and CDR2 SVGEGT. CDR3 length: 14 residues. The chain's CDR3 is CASSPRTGLRPQHF. The CDR3 nucleotides are TGTGCCAGCAGTCCACGGACAGGGCTGCGGCCCCAGCATTTT.

The chain is built from TRBV3-1 (or the pseudogene TRBV3-2) and TRBJ2-6; maybe TRBD1 (6 bases). The CDR3 spans 18 residues. Germline lookup yields CDR1 LGHDT and CDR2 YNNKEL (reference sequence). The V end lost 4 bases, the J end lost 3 bases, and 19 bases lay between the germline ends. The CDR3 reads CASSPLGAGLSGANVLTF. The DNA of the CDR3 is TGTGCCAGCAGCCCACTGGGGGCGGGTCTTAGTGGGGCCAACGTCCTGACTTTC.

The chain couples TRBV29-1 to TRBJ1-1; 8 nucleotides agree with TRBD1. The CDR3 runs 14 residues. The germline V gene has CDR1 SQVTM and CDR2 ANQGSEA. The J segment lost 0 bases and the V segment lost 6 bases, leaving 6 bases of the junction unmatched. The chain's CDR3 is CSVRQGIVNTEAFF. The CDR3 nucleotides are TGCAGCGTCCGACAGGGGATCGTGAACACTGAAGCTTTCTTT.

About this clone: Other DNA variants within this sample encode the same CDR3. CDR3 sequence reads: CASSFGGNTIYF. In DNA form, the CDR3 reads TGTGCCAGCAGTTTTGGCGGAAACACCATATATTTT. The chain employs TRBV12-3 or TRBV12-4 and TRBJ1-3; D ambiguous. The germline V and J ends were trimmed by 3 bases and 4 bases, with 4 bases remaining between them. The CDR3 spans 12 residues.

The J gene is TRBJ1-1, the V gene TRBV2; D gene unclear. There are 11 residues in the CDR3. The germline CDR1 and CDR2 sequences are SNHLY and FYNNEI. The V end was cut by 6 bases, the J end by 11 bases, with 13 bases between. The CDR3 protein is CASRRGELAFF. The CDR3 bases are TGTGCCAGCAGGAGAGGAGAGTTGGCTTTCTTT.

The chain uses TRBV5-6 and TRBJ1-5; the match to TRBD1 covers 8 bases. Germline CDR1 and CDR2: SGHDT and YYEEEE. This CDR3 has 16 residues. J gave up 0 bases and V 2 bases, and 4 bases lay outside the gene matches. CDR3 loop: CASSFGGQGSNQPQHF. The CDR3 DNA reads as TGTGCCAGCAGCTTCGGCGGACAGGGTAGCAATCAGCCCCAGCATTTT.

V and J are TRBV20-1 and TRBJ1-5; the D is unclear. Germline V gene lookup returns CDR1 DFQATT and CDR2 SNEGSKA (reference sequence). The CDR3 is 14 residues long. V lost 3 bases and J 3 bases, leaving 12 bases between the germline ends. CDR3 DNA sequence: TGCAGTGCTAGTGAGGCAACAGTCAATCAGCCCCAGCATTTT. As protein: CSASEATVNQPQHF.

V and J are TRBV6-5 and TRBJ2-1; D remains ambiguous. Looked up from germline, CDR1 is MNHEY and CDR2 is SVGAGI. The CDR3 covers 15 residues. Trimming shortened V by 2 bases and J by 4 bases, and 12 bases separated the two germline ends. This CDR3 is CASSYGIATYNEQFF. CDR3 DNA sequence: TGTGCCAGCAGTTACGGAATAGCAACGTACAATGAGCAGTTCTTC.

This rearrangement joins TRBV6-5 to TRBJ2-7; 9 bases line up with TRBD1. Germline V gene data show CDR1 as MNHEY and CDR2 as SVGAGI. Trimming took 0 bases from V and 7 from J; bases not matched to a gene: 7. The CDR3 spans 15 residues. In DNA form, the CDR3 reads TGTGCCAGCAGTTACTCAGGGGGGACAGGGTGGGAGCAGTACTTC. Its translation is CASSYSGGTGWEQYF.

CDR3 sequence (DNA): TGCGCCAGCAGTTCGAACAGGGCGTATGGCTACACCTTC. It encodes CASSSNRAYGYTF. This chain connects TRBV5-1 to TRBJ1-2; D perhaps matches TRBD1 (6 bases). The CDR3 contains 13 residues. The V gene's germline CDR1 is SGHRS and CDR2 YFSETQ. Trimming stripped 5 bases from V and 5 bases from J, with 13 bases between.

This chain joins TRBV6-6 and TRBJ2-1; D gene uncertain. From germline, CDR1 is MNHNY and CDR2 SVGAGI (reference sequence). Trimming took 2 bases from V and 10 from J, leaving 9 bases between them. This CDR3 has 12 residues. The CDR3 coding sequence is TGTGCCAGCAGTTACGTGGCGGCGGAGCAGTTCTTC. Amino acids: CASSYVAAEQFF.

This chain connects TRBV2 to TRBJ1-3; perhaps TRBD1 as D (5 bases). The germline gives CDR1 SNHLY, CDR2 FYNNEI. V shed 5 bases and J shed 2 bases, with 10 bases lying between them. The CDR3 length is 14 residues. CDR3 region: CASSPGSPGNTIYF. DNA of the CDR3: TGTGCCAGCAGTCCAGGGTCTCCTGGAAACACCATATATTTT.

J is TRBJ1-5 and V is TRBV28; D perhaps matches TRBD1 (6 bases). CDR1 is MDHEN and CDR2 is SYDVKM in the germline V gene. The CDR3 extends over 14 amino acids. V lost 8 bases to trimming and J lost 0 bases, with 11 bases between them. CDR3 sequence: CASAQGYSNQPQHF. The CDR3 DNA is TGTGCCAGCGCCCAGGGGTATAGCAATCAGCCCCAGCATTTT.

This chain links TRBV19 with TRBJ1-5, with D hard to call. CDR3 length: 16 residues. V was pared by 6 bases and J by 7 bases, with 22 bases between. CDR1 is LNHDA, CDR2 SQIVND, per germline (reference sequence). This CDR3 reads CASSPWVVPEDQPQHF. CDR3 bases: TGTGCCAGTAGCCCTTGGGTCGTCCCGGAGGACCAGCCCCAGCATTTT.

The J gene is TRBJ1-2, the V gene TRBV2, with 7 bases aligning to TRBD1. The V gene's germline CDR1 is SNHLY and CDR2 FYNNEI. CDR3 length: 13 residues. The V and J ends lost 8 bases and 8 bases, in that order; junction bases with no gene match: 11. The CDR3 protein is CASQLQGFEGYTF. The CDR3 DNA reads as TGTGCCAGCCAACTACAGGGGTTTGAGGGCTACACCTTC. Using reference TRBV2 and TRBJ1-2 for the parts outside the CDR3, the full variable domain is EPEVTQTPSHQVTQMGQEVILRCVPISNHLYFYWYRQILGQKVEFLVSFYNNEISEKSEIFDDQFSVERPDGSNFTLKIRSTKLEDSAMYFCASQLQGFEGYTFGSGTRLTVV.

The V and J genes are TRBV4-3 and TRBJ1-6; a possible D gene is TRBD1 (5 bases). Germline loops: CDR1 LGHNA, CDR2 YSLEER. The CDR3 is 15 residues long. The V end was cut by 1 base, the J end by 4 bases, with 8 bases between. The CDR3: CASSQARGYNSPLHF. In DNA form, the CDR3 reads TGCGCCAGCAGCCAAGCCCGGGGGTATAATTCACCCCTCCACTTT.

V usage is TRBV5-4 and J usage is TRBJ2-1, with 8 positions matching TRBD2. Losses at the gene ends were 3 bases for V and 0 bases for J; bases not matched to a gene: 2. Germline assignment: CDR1 SGHNT and CDR2 YYREEE (reference sequence). CDR3 length equals 15 residues. The CDR3 protein is CASSSSGSSYNEQFF. As DNA, the CDR3 is TGTGCCAGCAGCTCCAGCGGGAGCTCCTACAATGAGCAGTTCTTC.

V and J are TRBV2 and TRBJ1-4, with TRBD1 matching 9 bases. Looked up from germline, CDR1 is SNHLY and CDR2 is FYNNEI. Germline trimming cut 4 bases from V and 5 bases from J; bases unmatched to any gene: 5. The length of the CDR3 is 15 residues. The CDR3: CASSASGTGNEKLFF. The CDR3 coding sequence is TGTGCCAGCAGTGCATCCGGGACAGGGAATGAAAAACTGTTTTTT. Based on the CDR3 plus reference TRBV2 and TRBJ1-4, the full variable domain is EPEVTQTPSHQVTQMGQEVILRCVPISNHLYFYWYRQILGQKVEFLVSFYNNEISEKSEIFDDQFSVERPDGSNFTLKIRSTKLEDSAMYFCASSASGTGNEKLFFGSGTQLSVL.